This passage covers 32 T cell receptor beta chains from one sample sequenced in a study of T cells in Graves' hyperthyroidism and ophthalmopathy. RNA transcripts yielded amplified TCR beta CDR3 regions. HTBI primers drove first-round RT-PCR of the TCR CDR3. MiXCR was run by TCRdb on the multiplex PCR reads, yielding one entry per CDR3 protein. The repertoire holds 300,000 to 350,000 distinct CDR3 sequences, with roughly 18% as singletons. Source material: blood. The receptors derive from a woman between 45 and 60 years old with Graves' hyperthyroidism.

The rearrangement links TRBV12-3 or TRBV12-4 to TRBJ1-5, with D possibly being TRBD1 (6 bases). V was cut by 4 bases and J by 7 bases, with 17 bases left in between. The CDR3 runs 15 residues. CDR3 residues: CASSSRGHELQPQHF. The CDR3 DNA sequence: TGTGCCAGCAGTTCCCGGGGACACGAATTACAGCCCCAGCATTTT.

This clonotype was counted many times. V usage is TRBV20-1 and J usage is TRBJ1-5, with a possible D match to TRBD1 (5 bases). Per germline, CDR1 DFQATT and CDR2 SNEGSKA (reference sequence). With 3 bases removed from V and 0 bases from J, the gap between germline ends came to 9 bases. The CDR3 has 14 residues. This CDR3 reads CSASDRRSNQPQHF. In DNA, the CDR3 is TGCAGTGCTAGCGACAGACGTAGCAATCAGCCCCAGCATTTT.

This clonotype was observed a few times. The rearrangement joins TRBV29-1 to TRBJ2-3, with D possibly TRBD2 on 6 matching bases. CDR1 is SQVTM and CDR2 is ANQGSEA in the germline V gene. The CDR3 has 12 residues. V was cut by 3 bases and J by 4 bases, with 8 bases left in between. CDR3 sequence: CSVELAADTQYF. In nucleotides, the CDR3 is TGCAGCGTTGAGTTAGCGGCAGATACGCAGTATTTT.

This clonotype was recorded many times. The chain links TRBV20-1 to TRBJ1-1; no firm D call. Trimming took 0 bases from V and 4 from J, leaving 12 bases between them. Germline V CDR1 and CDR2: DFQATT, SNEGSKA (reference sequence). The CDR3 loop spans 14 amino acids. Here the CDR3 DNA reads TGCAGTGCTAGAGAGGCACGTCTATCCACTGAAGCTTTCTTT. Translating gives CSAREARLSTEAFF.

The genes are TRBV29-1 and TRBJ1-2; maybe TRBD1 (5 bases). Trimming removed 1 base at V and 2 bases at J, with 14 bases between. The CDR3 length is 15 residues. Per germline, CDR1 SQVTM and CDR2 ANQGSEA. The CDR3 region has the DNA TGCAGCGTTGAAGCCGTCAAGGGGCCGAACTATGGCTACACCTTC. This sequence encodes CSVEAVKGPNYGYTF.

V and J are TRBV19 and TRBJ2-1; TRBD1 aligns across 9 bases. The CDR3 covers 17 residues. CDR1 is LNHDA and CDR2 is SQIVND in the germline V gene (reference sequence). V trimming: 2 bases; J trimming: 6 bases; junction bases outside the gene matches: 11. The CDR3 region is CASSITGTGLAVNEQFF. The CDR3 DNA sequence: TGTGCCAGTAGTATAACCGGGACAGGGCTTGCGGTCAATGAGCAGTTCTTC.

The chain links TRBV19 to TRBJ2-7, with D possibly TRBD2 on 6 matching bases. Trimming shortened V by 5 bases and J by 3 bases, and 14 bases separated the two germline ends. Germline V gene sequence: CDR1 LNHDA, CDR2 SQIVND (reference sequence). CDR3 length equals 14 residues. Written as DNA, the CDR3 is TGTGCCAGTAGTGGAGTCGGGGGAGGCTACGAGCAGTACTTC. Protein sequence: CASSGVGGGYEQYF.

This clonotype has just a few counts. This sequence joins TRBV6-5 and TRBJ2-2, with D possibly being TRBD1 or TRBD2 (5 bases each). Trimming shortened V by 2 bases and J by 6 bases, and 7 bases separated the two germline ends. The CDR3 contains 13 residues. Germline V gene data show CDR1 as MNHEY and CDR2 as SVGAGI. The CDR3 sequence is CASSYGGAGELFF. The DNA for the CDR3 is TGTGCCAGCAGTTACGGGGGAGCCGGGGAGCTGTTTTTT.

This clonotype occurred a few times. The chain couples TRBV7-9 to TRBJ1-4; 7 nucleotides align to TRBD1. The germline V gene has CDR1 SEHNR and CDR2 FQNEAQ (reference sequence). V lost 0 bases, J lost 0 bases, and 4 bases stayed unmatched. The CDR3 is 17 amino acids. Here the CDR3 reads CASSLATGTATNEKLFF. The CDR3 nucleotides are TGTGCCAGCAGCTTAGCTACCGGGACAGCAACTAATGAAAAACTGTTTTTT.

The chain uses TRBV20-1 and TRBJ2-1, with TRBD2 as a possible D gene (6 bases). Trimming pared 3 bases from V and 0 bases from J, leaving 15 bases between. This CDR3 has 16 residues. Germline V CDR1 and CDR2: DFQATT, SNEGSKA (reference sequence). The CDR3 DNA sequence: TGCAGTGCTAGGGATTCTAGCGCCAGCTCCTACAATGAGCAGTTCTTC. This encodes CSARDSSASSYNEQFF.

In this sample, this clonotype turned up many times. The chain's CDR3 is CASSLGAAGTLPGNIQYF. The CDR3 coding sequence is TGCGCCAGCAGCTTGGGTGCCGCCGGGACCCTCCCTGGGAACATTCAGTACTTC. The chain joins TRBV5-1 to TRBJ2-4; D may match TRBD1 or TRBD2 (5 bases each). Germline V gives CDR1 SGHRS, CDR2 YFSETQ. CDR3 length: 18 residues. V was clipped by 0 bases and J by 7 bases, with 23 bases between them.

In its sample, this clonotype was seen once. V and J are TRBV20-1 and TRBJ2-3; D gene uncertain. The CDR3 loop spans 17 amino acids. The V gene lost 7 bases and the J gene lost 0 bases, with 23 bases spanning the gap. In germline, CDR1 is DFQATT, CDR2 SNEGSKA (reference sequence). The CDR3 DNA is TGCAGTGTCAGTGGGCCGCGACTCTACGATAGCACAGATACGCAGTATTTT. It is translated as CSVSGPRLYDSTDTQYF.

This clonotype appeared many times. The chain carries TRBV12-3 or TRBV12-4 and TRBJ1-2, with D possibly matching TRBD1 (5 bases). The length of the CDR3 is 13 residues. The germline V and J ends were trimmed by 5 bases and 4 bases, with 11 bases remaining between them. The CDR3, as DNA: TGTGCCAGCAGTCCAAGGGGAGGCTATGGCTACACCTTC. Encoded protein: CASSPRGGYGYTF.

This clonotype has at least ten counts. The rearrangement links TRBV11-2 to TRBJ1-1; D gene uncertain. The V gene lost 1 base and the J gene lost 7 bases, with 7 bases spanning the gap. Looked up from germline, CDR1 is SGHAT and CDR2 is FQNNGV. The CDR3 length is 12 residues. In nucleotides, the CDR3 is TGTGCCAGCAGCTTAGTGGGATTTGAAGCTTTCTTT. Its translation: CASSLVGFEAFF.

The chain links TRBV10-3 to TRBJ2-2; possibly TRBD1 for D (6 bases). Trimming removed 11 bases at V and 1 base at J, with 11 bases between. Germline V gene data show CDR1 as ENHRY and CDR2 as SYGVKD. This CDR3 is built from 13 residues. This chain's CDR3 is CAVQGQNTGELFF. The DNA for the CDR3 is TGTGCCGTACAGGGACAGAACACCGGGGAGCTGTTTTTT.

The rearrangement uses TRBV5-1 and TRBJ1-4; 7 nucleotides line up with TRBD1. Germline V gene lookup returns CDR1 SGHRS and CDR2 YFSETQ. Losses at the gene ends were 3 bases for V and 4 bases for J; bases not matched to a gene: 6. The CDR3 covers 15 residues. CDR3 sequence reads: CASSSMGQFNEKLFF. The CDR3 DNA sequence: TGCGCCAGCAGCTCGATGGGACAGTTTAATGAAAAACTGTTTTTT.

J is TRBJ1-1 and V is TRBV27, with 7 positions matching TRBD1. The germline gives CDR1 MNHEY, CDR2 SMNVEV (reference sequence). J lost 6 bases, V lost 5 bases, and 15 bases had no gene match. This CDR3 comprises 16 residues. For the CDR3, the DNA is TGTGCCAGCAGTCCGAGACAGGGTAGATTATGGTCTGAAGCTTTCTTT. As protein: CASSPRQGRLWSEAFF.

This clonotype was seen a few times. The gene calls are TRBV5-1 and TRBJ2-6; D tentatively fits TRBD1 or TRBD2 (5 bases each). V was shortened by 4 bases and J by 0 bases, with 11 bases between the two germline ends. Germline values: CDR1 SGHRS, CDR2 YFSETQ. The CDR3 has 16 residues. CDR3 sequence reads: CASSPGTDSGANVLTF. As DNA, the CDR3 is TGCGCCAGCAGCCCTGGGACGGACTCTGGGGCCAACGTCCTGACTTTC.

CDR3 nucleotides: TGTGCCTGGAACATTAACACTGAAGCTTTCTTT. Its translation: CAWNINTEAFF. This rearrangement joins TRBV30 to TRBJ1-1; D uncertain. This CDR3 is 11 amino acids long. Trimming left V 4 bases short and J 2 bases short, with 5 bases between. Germline CDR1 is GTSNPN and CDR2 is SVGIG (reference sequence).

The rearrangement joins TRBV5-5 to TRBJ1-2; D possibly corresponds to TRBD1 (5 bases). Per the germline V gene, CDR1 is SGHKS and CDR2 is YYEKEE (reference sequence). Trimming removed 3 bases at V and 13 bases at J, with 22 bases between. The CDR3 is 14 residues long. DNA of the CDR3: TGTGCCAGCAGCTCCTGGAAGGGACTTATGAAAATCACCTTC. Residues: CASSSWKGLMKITF.

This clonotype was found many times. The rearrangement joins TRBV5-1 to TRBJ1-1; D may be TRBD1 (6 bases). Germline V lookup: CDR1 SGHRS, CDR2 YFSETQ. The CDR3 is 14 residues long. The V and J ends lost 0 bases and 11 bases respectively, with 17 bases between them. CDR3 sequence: CASSLELGTQAAFF. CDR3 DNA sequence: TGCGCCAGCAGCTTGGAGTTAGGGACACAGGCTGCTTTCTTT.

CDR3 DNA sequence: TGTGCCAGTAGTATAGGGGAACAGGAGTATCAGCCCCAGCATTTT. Translated: CASSIGEQEYQPQHF. The chain recombines TRBV19 with TRBJ1-5; D perhaps matches TRBD1 (5 bases). Germline V gives CDR1 LNHDA, CDR2 SQIVND (reference sequence). V gave up 1 base and J gave up 5 bases, with 12 bases separating them. The CDR3 totals 15 residues.

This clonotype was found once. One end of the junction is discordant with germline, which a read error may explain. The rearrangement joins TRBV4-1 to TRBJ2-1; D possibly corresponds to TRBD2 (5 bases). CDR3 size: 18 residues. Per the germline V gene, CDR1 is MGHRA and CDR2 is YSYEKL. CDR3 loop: CASSQEGSSLFIGDEQFF. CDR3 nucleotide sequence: TGTGCCAGCAGCCAAGAAGGGTCTAGCCTTTTCATTGGCGACGAGCAGTTCTTC.

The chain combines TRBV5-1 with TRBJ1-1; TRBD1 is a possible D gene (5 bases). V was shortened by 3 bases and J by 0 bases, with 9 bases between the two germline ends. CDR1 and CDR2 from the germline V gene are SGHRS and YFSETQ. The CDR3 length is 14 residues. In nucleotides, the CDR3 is TGCGCCAGCAGCTCTACAGGATTGAACACTGAAGCTTTCTTT. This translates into CASSSTGLNTEAFF.

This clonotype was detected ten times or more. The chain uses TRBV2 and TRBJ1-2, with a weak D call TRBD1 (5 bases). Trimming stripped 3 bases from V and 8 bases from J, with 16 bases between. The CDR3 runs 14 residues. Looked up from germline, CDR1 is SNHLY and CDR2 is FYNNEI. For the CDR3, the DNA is TGTGCCAGCAGTGACTCGACAGCAGCACTAGGCTACACCTTC. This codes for CASSDSTAALGYTF. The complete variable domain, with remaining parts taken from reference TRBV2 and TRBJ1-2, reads EPEVTQTPSHQVTQMGQEVILRCVPISNHLYFYWYRQILGQKVEFLVSFYNNEISEKSEIFDDQFSVERPDGSNFTLKIRSTKLEDSAMYFCASSDSTAALGYTFGSGTRLTVV.

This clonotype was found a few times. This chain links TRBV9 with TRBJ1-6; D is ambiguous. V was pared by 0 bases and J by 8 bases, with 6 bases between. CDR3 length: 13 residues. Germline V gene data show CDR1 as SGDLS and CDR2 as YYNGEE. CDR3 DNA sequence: TGTGCCAGCAGCGTAGTTAGTGATTCACCCCTCCACTTT. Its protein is CASSVVSDSPLHF.

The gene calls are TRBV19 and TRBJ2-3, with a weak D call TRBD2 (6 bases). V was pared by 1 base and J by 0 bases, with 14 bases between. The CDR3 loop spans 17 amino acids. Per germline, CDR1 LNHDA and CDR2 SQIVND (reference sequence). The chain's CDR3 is CASSIGSRGTSTDTQYF. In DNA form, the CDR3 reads TGTGCCAGTAGTATAGGATCACGGGGGACTAGCACAGATACGCAGTATTTT.

The CDR3 sequence: CASSTEYSGNTIYF. The CDR3 region has the DNA TGTGCCAGCAGCACAGAATACTCTGGAAACACCATATATTTT. This chain links TRBV6-1 with TRBJ1-3; D unresolved. CDR3 length: 14 amino acids. V dropped 6 bases and J dropped 0 bases, with 9 bases sitting between them. Germline V gene lookup returns CDR1 MNHNS and CDR2 SASEGT.

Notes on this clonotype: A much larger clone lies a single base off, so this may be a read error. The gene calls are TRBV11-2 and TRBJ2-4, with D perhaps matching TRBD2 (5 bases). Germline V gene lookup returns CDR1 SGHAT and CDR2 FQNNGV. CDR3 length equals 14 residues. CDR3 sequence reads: CASTQELAKNIRYF. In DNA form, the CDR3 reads TGTGCCAGCACCCAGGAGCTAGCCAAAAACATTCGGTACTTC. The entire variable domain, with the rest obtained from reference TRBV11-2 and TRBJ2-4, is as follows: EAGVAQSPRYKIIEKRQSVAFWCNPISGHATLYWYQQILGQGPKLLIQFQNNGVVDDSQLPKDRFSAERLKGVDSTLKIQPAKLEDSAVYLCASTQELAKNIRYFGAGTRLSVL.

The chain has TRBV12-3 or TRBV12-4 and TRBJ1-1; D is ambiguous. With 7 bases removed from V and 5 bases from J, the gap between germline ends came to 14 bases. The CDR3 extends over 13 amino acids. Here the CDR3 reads CASTPLDGTEAFF. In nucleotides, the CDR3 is TGTGCCAGCACCCCCCTAGATGGGACTGAAGCTTTCTTT.

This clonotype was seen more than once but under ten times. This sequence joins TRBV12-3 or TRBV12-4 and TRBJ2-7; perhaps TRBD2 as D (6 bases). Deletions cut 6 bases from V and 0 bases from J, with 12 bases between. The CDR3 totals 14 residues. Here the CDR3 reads CASRGTDISYEQYF. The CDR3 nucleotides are TGTGCCAGCAGGGGGACTGATATCTCCTACGAGCAGTACTTC.

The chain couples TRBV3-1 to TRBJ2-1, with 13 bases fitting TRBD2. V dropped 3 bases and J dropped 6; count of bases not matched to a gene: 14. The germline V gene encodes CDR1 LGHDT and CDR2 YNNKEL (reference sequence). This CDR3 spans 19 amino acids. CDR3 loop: CASSHWALAGGSGRNEQFF. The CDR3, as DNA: TGTGCCAGCAGCCACTGGGCACTAGCGGGAGGGAGCGGGCGCAATGAGCAGTTCTTC.